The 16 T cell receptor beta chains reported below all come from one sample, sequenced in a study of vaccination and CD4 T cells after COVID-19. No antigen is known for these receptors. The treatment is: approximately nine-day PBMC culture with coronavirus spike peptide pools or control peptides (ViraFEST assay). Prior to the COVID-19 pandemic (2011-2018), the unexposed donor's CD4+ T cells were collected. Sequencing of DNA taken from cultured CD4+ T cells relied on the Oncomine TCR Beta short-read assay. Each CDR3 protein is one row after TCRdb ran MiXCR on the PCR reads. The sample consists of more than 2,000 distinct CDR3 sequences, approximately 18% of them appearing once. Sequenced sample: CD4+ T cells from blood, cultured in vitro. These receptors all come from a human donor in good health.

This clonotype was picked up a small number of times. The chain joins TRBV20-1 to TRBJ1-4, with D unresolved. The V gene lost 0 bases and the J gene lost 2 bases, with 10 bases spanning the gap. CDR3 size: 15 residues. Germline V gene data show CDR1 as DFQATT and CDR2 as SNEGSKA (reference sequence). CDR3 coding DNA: TGCAGTGCTAGAGACTGGCTGGAGACTAATGAAAAACTGTTTTTT. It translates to CSARDWLETNEKLFF.

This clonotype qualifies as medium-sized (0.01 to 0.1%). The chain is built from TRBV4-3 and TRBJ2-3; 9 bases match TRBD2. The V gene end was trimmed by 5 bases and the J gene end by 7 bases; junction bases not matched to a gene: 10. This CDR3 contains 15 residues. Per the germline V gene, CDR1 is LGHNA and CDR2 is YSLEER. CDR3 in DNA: TGCGCCAGCAGCGGCGGGGGGGCAAGTTTTAATACGCAGTATTTT. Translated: CASSGGGASFNTQYF.

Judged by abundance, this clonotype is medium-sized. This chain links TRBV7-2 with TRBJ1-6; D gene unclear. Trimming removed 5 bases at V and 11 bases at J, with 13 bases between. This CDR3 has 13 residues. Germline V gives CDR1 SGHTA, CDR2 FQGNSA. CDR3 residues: CASSQSAAPPLHF. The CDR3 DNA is TGTGCCAGCAGCCAGTCGGCGGCCCCACCCCTCCACTTT.

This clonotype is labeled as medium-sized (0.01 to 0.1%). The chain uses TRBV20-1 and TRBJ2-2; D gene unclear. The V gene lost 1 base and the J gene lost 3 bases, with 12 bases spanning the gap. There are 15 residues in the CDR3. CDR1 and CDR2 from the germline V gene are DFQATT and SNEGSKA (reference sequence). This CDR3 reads CSARASSGYTGELFF. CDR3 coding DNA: TGCAGTGCTAGAGCCTCATCTGGGTACACCGGGGAGCTGTTTTTT.

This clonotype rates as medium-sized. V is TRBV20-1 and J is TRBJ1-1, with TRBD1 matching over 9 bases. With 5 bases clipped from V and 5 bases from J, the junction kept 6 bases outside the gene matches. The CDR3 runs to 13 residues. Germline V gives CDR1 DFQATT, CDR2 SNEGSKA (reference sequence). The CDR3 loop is CSAAQGAGTEAFF. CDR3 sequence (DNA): TGCAGTGCTGCACAGGGGGCCGGGACTGAAGCTTTCTTT.

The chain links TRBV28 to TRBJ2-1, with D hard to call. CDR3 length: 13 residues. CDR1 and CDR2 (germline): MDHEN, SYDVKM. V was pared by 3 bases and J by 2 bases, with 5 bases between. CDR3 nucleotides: TGTGCCAGCAGTTTGGATACCTACAATGAGCAGTTCTTC. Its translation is CASSLDTYNEQFF.

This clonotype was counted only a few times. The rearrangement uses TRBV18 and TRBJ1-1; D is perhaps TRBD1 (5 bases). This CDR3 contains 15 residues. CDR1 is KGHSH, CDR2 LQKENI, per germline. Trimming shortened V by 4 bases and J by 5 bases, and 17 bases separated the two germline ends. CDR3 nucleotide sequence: TGTGCCAGCTCACGGCCGGGACGGGCGGGGACTGAAGCTTTCTTT. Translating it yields CASSRPGRAGTEAFF. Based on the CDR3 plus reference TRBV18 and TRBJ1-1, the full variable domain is NAGVMQNPRHLVRRRGQEARLRCSPMKGHSHVYWYRQLPEEGLKFMVYLQKENIIDESGMPKERFSAEFPKEGPSILRIQQVVRGDSAAYFCASSRPGRAGTEAFFGQGTRLTVV.

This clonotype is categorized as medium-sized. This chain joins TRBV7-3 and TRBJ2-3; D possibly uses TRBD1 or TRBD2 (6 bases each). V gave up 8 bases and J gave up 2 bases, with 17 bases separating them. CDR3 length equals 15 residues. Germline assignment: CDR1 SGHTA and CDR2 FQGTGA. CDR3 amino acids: CASGNTGTSTDTQYF. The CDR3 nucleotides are TGTGCCAGCGGAAACACAGGGACTTCCACAGATACGCAGTATTTT.

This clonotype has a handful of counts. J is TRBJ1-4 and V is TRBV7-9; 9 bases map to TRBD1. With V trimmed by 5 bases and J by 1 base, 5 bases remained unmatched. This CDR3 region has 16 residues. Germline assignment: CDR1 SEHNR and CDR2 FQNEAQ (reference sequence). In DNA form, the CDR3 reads TGTGCCAGCAGCCACAGGGGGCGCGGAACTAATGAAAAACTGTTTTTT. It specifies CASSHRGRGTNEKLFF.

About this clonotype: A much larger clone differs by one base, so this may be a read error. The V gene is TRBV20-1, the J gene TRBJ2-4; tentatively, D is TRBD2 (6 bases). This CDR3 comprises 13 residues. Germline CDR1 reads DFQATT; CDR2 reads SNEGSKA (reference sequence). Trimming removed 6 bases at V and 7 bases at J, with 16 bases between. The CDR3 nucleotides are TGCAGTGCCCCCCTTCCCGGGAGCAACATTCAGTACTTC. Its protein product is CSAPLPGSNIQYF.

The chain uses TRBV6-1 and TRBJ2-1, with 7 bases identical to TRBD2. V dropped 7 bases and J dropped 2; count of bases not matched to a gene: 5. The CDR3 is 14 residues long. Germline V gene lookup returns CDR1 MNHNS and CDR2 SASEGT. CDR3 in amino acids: CASTHSGPYNEQFF. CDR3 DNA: TGTGCCAGCACCCATAGCGGGCCCTACAATGAGCAGTTCTTC.

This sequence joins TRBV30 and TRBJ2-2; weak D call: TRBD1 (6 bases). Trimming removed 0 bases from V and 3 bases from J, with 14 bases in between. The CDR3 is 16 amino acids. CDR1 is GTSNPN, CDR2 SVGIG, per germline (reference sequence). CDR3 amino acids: CAWSVLTGRDTGELFF. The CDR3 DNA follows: TGTGCCTGGAGTGTCCTCACAGGGCGAGACACCGGGGAGCTGTTTTTT.

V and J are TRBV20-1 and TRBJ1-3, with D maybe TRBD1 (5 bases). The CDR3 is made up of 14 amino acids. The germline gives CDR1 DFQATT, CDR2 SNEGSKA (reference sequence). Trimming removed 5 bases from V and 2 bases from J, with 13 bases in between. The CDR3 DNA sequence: TGCAGTGCTGGGGTGCCGGGACCTGGAAACACCATATATTTT. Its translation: CSAGVPGPGNTIYF.

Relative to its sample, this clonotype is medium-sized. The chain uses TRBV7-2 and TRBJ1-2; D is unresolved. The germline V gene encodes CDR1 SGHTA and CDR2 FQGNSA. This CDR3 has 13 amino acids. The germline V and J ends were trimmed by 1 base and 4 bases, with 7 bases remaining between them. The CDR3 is CASSLGAGYGYTF. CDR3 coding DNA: TGTGCCAGCAGCTTAGGGGCGGGCTATGGCTACACCTTC.

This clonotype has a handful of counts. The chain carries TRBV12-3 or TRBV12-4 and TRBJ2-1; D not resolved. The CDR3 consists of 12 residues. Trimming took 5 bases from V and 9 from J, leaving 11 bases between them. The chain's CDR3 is CASSPFSPEQFF. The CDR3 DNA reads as TGTGCCAGCAGTCCCTTTAGCCCTGAGCAGTTCTTC.

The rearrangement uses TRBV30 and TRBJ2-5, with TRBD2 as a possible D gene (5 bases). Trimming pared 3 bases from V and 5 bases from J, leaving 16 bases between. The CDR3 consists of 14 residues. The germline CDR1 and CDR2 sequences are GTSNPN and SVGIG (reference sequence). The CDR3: CAWRGLAESETQYF. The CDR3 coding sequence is TGTGCCTGGAGAGGGCTAGCTGAGAGCGAGACCCAGTACTTC.